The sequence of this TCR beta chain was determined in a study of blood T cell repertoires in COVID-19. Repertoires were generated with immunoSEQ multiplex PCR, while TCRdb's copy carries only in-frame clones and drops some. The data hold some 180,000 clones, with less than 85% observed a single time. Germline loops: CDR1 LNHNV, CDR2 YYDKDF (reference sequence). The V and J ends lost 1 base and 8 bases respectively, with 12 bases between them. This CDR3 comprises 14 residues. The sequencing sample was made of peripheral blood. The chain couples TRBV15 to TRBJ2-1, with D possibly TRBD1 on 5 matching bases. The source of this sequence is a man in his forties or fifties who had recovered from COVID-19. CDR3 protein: CATSRGQKGYEQFF. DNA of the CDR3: TGTGCCACCAGCAGAGGACAGAAGGGCTATGAGCAGTTCTTC.